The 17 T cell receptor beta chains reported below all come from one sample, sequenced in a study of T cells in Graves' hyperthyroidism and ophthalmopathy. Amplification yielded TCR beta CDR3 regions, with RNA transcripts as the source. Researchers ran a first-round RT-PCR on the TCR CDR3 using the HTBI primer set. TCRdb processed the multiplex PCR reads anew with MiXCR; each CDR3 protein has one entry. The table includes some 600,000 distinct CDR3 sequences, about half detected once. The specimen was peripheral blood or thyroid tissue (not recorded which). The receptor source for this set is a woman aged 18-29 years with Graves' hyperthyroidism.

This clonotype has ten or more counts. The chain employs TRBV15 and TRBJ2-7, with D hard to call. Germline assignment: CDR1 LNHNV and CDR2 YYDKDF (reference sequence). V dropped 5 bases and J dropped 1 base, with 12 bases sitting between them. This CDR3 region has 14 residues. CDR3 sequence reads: CATSPRTPSYEQYF. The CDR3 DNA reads TGTGCCACCAGCCCTCGAACACCGTCCTACGAGCAGTACTTC.

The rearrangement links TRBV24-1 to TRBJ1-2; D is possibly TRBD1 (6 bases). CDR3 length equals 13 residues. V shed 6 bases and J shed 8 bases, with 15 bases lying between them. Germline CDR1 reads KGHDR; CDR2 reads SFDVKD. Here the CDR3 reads CATSSGAGRGYTF. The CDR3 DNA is TGTGCCACCAGTTCGGGGGCAGGGAGAGGCTACACCTTC.

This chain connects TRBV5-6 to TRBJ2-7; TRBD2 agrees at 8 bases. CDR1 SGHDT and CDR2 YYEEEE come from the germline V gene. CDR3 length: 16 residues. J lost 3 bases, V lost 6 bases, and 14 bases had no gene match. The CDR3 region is CASIRTSSSRVYEQYF. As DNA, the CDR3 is TGTGCCAGCATCCGGACTAGCTCCTCTAGGGTCTACGAGCAGTACTTC.

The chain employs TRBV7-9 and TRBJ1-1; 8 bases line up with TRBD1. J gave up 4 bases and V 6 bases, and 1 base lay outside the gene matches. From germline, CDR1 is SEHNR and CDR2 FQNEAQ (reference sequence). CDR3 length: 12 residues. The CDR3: CASSQGATEAFF. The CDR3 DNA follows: TGTGCCAGCAGTCAGGGGGCCACTGAAGCTTTCTTT.

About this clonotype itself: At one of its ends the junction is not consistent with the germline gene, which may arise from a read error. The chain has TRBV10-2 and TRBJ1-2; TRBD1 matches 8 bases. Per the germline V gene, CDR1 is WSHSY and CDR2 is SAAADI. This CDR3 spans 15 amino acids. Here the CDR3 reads CASSEAAQGAHGYTF. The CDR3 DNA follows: TGTGCCAGCAGTGAAGCGGCTCAGGGGGCGCATGGCTACACCTTC.

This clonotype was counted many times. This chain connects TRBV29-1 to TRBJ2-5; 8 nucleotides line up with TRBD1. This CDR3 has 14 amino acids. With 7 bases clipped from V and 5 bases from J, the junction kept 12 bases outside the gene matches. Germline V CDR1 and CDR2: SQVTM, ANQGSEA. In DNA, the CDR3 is TGCAGCGCCGAGGGGGCAGGGGGCAGCGAGACCCAGTACTTC. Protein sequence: CSAEGAGGSETQYF.

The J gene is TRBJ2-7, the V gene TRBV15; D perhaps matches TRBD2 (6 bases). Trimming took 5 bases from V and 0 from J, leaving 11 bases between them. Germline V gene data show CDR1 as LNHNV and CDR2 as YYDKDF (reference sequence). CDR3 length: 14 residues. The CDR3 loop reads CATSGGAGSYEQYF. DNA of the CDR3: TGTGCCACCAGCGGAGGAGCGGGCTCCTACGAGCAGTACTTC.

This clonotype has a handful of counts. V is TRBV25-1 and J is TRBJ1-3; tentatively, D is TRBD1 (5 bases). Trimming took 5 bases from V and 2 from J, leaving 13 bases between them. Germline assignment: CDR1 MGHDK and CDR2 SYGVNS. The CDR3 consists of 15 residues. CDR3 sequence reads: CASSFLGTAGNTIYF. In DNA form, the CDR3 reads TGTGCCAGCAGTTTTCTCGGGACTGCTGGAAACACCATATATTTT.

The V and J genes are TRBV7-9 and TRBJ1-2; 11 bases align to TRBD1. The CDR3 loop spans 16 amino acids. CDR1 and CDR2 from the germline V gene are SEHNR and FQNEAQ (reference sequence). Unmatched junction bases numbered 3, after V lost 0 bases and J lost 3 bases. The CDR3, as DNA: TGTGCCAGCAGCTTAGCGGGACAGGGGGTTCACTATGGCTACACCTTC. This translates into CASSLAGQGVHYGYTF.

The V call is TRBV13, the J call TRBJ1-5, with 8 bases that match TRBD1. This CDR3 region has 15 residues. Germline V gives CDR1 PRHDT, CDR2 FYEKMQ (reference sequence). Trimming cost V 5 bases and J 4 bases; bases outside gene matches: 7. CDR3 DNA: TGTGCCAGCAGCACCTCCGGGACAGGTAATCAGCCCCAGCATTTT. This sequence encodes CASSTSGTGNQPQHF.

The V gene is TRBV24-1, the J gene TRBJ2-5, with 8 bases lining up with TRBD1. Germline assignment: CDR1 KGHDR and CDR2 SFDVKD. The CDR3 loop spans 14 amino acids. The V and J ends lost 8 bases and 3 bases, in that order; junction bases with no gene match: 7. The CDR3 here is CATTEGTGEETQYF. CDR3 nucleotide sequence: TGTGCCACCACGGAAGGGACAGGTGAAGAGACCCAGTACTTC.

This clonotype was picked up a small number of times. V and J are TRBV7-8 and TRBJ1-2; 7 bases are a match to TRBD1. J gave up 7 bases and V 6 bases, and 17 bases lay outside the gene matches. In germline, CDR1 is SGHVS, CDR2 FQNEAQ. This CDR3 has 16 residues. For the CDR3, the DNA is TGTGCCAGCAGTTCCCCAAGCAGACAGGGTTGGGGTGGCTACACCTTC. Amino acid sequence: CASSSPSRQGWGGYTF. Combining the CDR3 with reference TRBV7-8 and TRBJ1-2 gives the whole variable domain GAGVSQSPRYKVAKRGQDVALRCDPISGHVSLFWYQQALGQGPEFLTYFQNEAQLDKSGLPSDRFFAERPEGSVSTLKIQRTQQEDSAVYLCASSSPSRQGWGGYTFGSGTRLTVV.

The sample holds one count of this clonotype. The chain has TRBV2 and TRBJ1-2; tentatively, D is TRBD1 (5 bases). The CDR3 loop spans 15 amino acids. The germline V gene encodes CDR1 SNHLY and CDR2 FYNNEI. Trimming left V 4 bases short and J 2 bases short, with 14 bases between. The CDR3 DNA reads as TGTGCCAGCAGTGCTAGCAGACAGTCAAACTATGGCTACACCTTC. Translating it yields CASSASRQSNYGYTF.

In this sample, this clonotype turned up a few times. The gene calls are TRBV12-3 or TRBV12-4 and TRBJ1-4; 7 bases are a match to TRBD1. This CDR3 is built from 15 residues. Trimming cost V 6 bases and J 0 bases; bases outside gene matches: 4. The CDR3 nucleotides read TGTGCCAGCAGGGGACAGCCTGCAACTAATGAAAAACTGTTTTTT. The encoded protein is CASRGQPATNEKLFF.

CDR3 loop: CASSEAGGPETQYF. CDR3 sequence (DNA): TGTGCCAGCAGTGAAGCGGGAGGGCCGGAGACCCAGTACTTC. V gene TRBV2 combines with J gene TRBJ2-5; 7 bases match TRBD2. The CDR3 spans 14 residues. With V trimmed by 0 bases and J by 5 bases, 3 bases remained unmatched. Per the germline V gene, CDR1 is SNHLY and CDR2 is FYNNEI.

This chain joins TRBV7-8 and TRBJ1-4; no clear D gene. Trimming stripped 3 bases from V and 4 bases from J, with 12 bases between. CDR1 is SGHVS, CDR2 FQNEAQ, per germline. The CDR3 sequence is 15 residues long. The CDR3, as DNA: TGTGCCAGCAGCTTGGCCGGGAAGGATAATGAAAAACTGTTTTTT. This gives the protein CASSLAGKDNEKLFF.

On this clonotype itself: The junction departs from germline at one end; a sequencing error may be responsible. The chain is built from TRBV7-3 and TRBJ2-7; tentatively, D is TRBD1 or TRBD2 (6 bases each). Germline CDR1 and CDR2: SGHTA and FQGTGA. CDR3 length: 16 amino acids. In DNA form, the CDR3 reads TGCGCCAGCCTCCCTTATGGAGGAGGGGGTAACAACGAGCAGTACTTC. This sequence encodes CASLPYGGGGNNEQYF.